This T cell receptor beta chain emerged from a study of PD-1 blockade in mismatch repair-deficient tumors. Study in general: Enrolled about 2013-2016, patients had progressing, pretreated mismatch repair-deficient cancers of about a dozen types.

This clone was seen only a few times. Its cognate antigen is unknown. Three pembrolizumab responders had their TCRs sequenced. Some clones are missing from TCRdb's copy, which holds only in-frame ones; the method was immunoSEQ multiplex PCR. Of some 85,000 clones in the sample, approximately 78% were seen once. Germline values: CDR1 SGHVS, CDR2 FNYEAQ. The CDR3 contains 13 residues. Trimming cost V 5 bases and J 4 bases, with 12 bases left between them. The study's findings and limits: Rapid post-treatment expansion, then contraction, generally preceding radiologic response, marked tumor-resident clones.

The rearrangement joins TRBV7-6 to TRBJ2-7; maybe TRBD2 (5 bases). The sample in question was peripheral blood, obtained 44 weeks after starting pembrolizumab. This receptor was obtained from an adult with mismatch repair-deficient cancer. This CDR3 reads CASSVTSGYEQYF. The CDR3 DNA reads TGTGCCAGCAGCGTAACATCGGGATACGAGCAGTACTTC.